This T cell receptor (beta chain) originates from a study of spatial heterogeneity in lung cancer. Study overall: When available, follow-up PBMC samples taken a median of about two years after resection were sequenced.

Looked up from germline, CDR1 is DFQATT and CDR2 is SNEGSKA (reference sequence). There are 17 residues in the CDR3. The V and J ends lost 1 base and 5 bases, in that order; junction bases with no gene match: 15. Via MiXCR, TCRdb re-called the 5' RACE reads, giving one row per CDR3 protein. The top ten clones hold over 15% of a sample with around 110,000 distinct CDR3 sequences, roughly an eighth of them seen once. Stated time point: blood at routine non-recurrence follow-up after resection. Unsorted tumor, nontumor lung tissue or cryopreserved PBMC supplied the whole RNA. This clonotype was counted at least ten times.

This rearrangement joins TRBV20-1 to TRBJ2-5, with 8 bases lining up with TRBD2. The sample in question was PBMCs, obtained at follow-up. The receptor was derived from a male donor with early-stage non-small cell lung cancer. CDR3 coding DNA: TGCAGTGCTAGAGTTTCAGCTAGGGGACTAGTTATGGAGACCCAGTACTTC. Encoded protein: CSARVSARGLVMETQYF.